This T cell receptor beta chain was found in a study of high-grade serous ovarian cancer treatment subgroups. Assay used: immunoSEQ multiplex PCR; TCRdb lists only in-frame clones, some missing. The repertoire holds some 4,500 clones, with nearly 80% as singletons. Tumor samples were obtained before definitive surgery or chemotherapy. The sequencing input was tumor tissue. The receptor's source is a human donor with high-grade serous ovarian cancer.

CDR3 DNA: TGTGCCACCAGCAGAGATTTGGCGGGGGCCCCGAATGAGCAGTTCTTC. Its translation: CATSRDLAGAPNEQFF. The chain combines TRBV15 with TRBJ2-1, with a weak D call TRBD2 (7 bases). Germline V gene data show CDR1 as LNHNV and CDR2 as YYDKDF (reference sequence). The CDR3 length is 16 residues. The V and J ends lost 0 bases and 7 bases respectively, with 16 bases between them. Using reference TRBV15 and TRBJ2-1 for the parts outside the CDR3, the full variable domain is DAMVIQNPRYQVTQFGKPVTLSCSQTLNHNVMYWYQQKSSQAPKLLFHYYDKDFNNEADTPDNFQSRRPNTSFCFLDIRSPGLGDTAMYLCATSRDLAGAPNEQFFGPGTRLTVL.